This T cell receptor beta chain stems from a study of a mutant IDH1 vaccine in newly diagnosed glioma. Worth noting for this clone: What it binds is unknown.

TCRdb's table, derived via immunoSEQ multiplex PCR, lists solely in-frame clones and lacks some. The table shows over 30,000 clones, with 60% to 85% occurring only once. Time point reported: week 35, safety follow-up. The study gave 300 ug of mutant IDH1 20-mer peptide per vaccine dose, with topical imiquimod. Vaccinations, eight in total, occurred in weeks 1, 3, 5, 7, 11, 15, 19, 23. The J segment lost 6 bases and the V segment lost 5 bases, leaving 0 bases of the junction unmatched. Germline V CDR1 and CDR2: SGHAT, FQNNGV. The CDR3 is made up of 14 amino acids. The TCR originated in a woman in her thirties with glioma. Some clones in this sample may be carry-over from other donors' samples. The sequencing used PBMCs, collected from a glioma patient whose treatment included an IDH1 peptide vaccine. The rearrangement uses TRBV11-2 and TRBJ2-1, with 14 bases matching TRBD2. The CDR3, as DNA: TGTGCCAGCAGCGGGACTAGCGGGAGCAATGAGCAGTTCTTC. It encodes CASSGTSGSNEQFF.